The 29 T cell receptor beta chains below all came from one sample that was sequenced in a study of T cells in Graves' hyperthyroidism and ophthalmopathy. Amplified TCR beta CDR3 regions came from RNA transcripts. A set of HTBI primers served as the primers for a first-round RT-PCR of the TCR CDR3. TCRdb re-analysed the multiplex PCR reads in MiXCR, keeping a single row per CDR3 protein. This sample has about 840,000 distinct CDR3 sequences, with about 38% found just once. Sequencing was carried out using blood. The receptors derive from a man between 18 and 29 years old with Graves' hyperthyroidism.

The rearrangement uses TRBV20-1 and TRBJ2-2; D is unresolved. Germline V gene lookup returns CDR1 DFQATT and CDR2 SNEGSKA (reference sequence). The CDR3 is made up of 15 amino acids. The V end lost 0 bases, the J end lost 2 bases, and 10 bases lay between the germline ends. The CDR3 bases are TGCAGTGCTAGAGATAACGGAGATAACACCGGGGAGCTGTTTTTT. Its protein product is CSARDNGDNTGELFF.

The chain carries TRBV24-1 and TRBJ2-5; the D is unclear. The J call may be faulty, since TRBJ2-1 better matches the DNA end. Per germline, CDR1 KGHDR and CDR2 SFDVKD. This CDR3 is built from 13 residues. CDR3 amino acids: CATSDFTRDEQFF. Here the CDR3 DNA reads TGTGCCACCAGTGATTTTACCCGGGATGAGCAGTTCTTC.

This chain connects TRBV25-1 to TRBJ1-1; D gene unclear. This CDR3 spans 12 amino acids. Trimming removed 8 bases at V and 1 base at J, with 8 bases between. Germline CDR1 MGHDK, CDR2 SYGVNS. The CDR3 protein is CASLVANTEAFF. CDR3 in DNA: TGTGCCAGCTTAGTTGCGAACACTGAAGCTTTCTTT.

The rearrangement uses TRBV4-1 and TRBJ1-1, with no clear D. Per germline, CDR1 MGHRA and CDR2 YSYEKL. The CDR3 totals 13 residues. The germline V and J ends were trimmed by 1 base and 9 bases, with 12 bases remaining between them. CDR3 region: CASSQVPGRKAFF. The CDR3 bases are TGCGCCAGCAGCCAAGTGCCAGGCCGGAAAGCTTTCTTT.

This clonotype appeared a few times. The V call is TRBV2, the J call TRBJ1-1; 7 positions match TRBD1. This CDR3 region has 13 residues. With V trimmed by 10 bases and J by 1 base, 6 bases remained unmatched. Germline loops: CDR1 SNHLY, CDR2 FYNNEI. Written as DNA, the CDR3 is TGTGCCACCAAGGACAGGCAGAACACTGAAGCTTTCTTT. This encodes CATKDRQNTEAFF.

This clonotype was counted at least ten times. The V and J genes are TRBV7-6 and TRBJ1-2; TRBD1 matches 7 bases. V was clipped by 5 bases and J by 1 base; unmatched bases: 7. Germline assignment: CDR1 SGHVS and CDR2 FNYEAQ. The CDR3 runs to 15 residues. CDR3 coding DNA: TGTGCCAGCAGCATGCTCGGGACAGATAACTATGGCTACACCTTC. Amino acid sequence: CASSMLGTDNYGYTF.

This clonotype was counted a few times. The gene calls are TRBV2 and TRBJ2-7, with D possibly TRBD2 on 6 matching bases. Germline CDR1 SNHLY, CDR2 FYNNEI. V gave up 5 bases and J gave up 4 bases, with 21 bases separating them. The CDR3 sequence is 16 residues long. In DNA, the CDR3 is TGTGCCAGCAGTTTAGGTGGAGGGCAGGGAACGTACGAGCAGTACTTC. Its protein product is CASSLGGGQGTYEQYF.

This clonotype was seen ten or more times. The rearrangement joins TRBV25-1 to TRBJ2-5; TRBD2 matches 11 bases. With 4 bases clipped from V and 7 bases from J, the junction kept 11 bases outside the gene matches. The CDR3 contains 16 residues. The germline gives CDR1 MGHDK, CDR2 SYGVNS. The CDR3 region is CASSVQTSGTAGTQYF. CDR3 in DNA: TGTGCCAGCAGTGTGCAGACTAGCGGGACCGCTGGGACCCAGTACTTC.

This clonotype was recorded at least ten times. The chain has TRBV20-1 and TRBJ2-5; tentatively, D is TRBD1 or TRBD2 (6 bases each). Trimming cost V 3 bases and J 2 bases, with 13 bases left between them. The length of the CDR3 is 14 residues. CDR1 and CDR2 from the germline V gene are DFQATT and SNEGSKA (reference sequence). The CDR3 nucleotides read TGCAGTGCTAGCGTAGGGGGAGGTCAAGAGACCCAGTACTTC. Translated: CSASVGGGQETQYF.

J is TRBJ1-1 and V is TRBV7-2; D is undetermined. V gave up 5 bases and J gave up 5 bases, with 12 bases separating them. The length of the CDR3 is 13 residues. The V gene's germline CDR1 is SGHTA and CDR2 FQGNSA. The CDR3 protein is CASSDTAGTEAFF. The CDR3 nucleotides read TGTGCCAGCAGCGATACGGCTGGAACTGAAGCTTTCTTT.

The chain recombines TRBV5-4 with TRBJ1-5; perhaps TRBD1 as D (6 bases). The germline CDR1 and CDR2 sequences are SGHNT and YYREEE (reference sequence). Trimming shortened V by 3 bases and J by 7 bases, and 11 bases separated the two germline ends. This CDR3 region has 13 residues. CDR3 coding DNA: TGTGCCAGCAGCTCGCAGGGGCGGCAGCCCCAGCATTTT. The encoded protein is CASSSQGRQPQHF.

The chain joins TRBV10-1 to TRBJ2-5; no clear D gene. The CDR3 is made up of 14 amino acids. Trimming took off 8 bases at V and 1 base at J, with 14 bases between the two ends. Per the germline V gene, CDR1 is WNHNN and CDR2 is SYGVQD (reference sequence). The CDR3: CASVDGQTQETQYF. CDR3 DNA sequence: TGCGCCAGCGTTGATGGGCAGACCCAAGAGACCCAGTACTTC.

The chain is built from TRBV5-5 and TRBJ2-2, with D perhaps TRBD2 (6 bases). Deletions cut 9 bases from V and 6 bases from J, with 18 bases between. CDR3 length equals 14 residues. Germline CDR1 reads SGHKS; CDR2 reads YYEKEE (reference sequence). The CDR3 nucleotides read TGTGCCACCGGTGGAGGGGCTTTGGCCGGGGAGCTGTTTTTT. Its protein product is CATGGGALAGELFF.

V is TRBV25-1 and J is TRBJ1-1; D unclear. Trimming stripped 6 bases from V and 3 bases from J, with 14 bases between. This CDR3 has 14 amino acids. CDR1 is MGHDK, CDR2 SYGVNS, per germline. The CDR3 nucleotides read TGTGCCAGCAGCCAAGTGAGTGGGGACACTGAAGCTTTCTTT. It specifies CASSQVSGDTEAFF.

This clonotype was picked up a small number of times. The V and J genes are TRBV29-1 and TRBJ2-7; D is possibly TRBD2 (6 bases). CDR1 is SQVTM and CDR2 is ANQGSEA in the germline V gene. This CDR3 spans 12 amino acids. V gave up 5 bases and J gave up 2 bases, with 10 bases separating them. In DNA, the CDR3 is TGCAGCGTTTTGGGGGGAACCTACGAGCAGTACTTC. This gives the protein CSVLGGTYEQYF.

The V gene is TRBV6-5, the J gene TRBJ1-4; 7 bases line up with TRBD1. CDR1 is MNHEY and CDR2 is SVGAGI in the germline V gene. This CDR3 spans 13 amino acids. V lost 5 bases to trimming and J lost 8 bases; unmatched junction nucleotides: 5. The DNA for the CDR3 is TGTGCCAGCAGTACCGACAGGGACGAAAAACTGTTTTTT. It translates to CASSTDRDEKLFF.

J is TRBJ2-7 and V is TRBV19, with a weak D call TRBD2 (5 bases). The CDR3 extends over 12 amino acids. V lost 10 bases to trimming and J lost 7 bases, with 17 bases between them. Germline V gives CDR1 LNHDA, CDR2 SQIVND (reference sequence). This CDR3 is CATEGGSGEQYF. The CDR3 DNA follows: TGTGCCACCGAGGGCGGTTCGGGGGAGCAGTACTTC.

This clonotype was counted only a few times. The gene calls are TRBV7-9 and TRBJ2-5, with D perhaps matching TRBD1 or TRBD2 (6 bases each). This CDR3 comprises 17 residues. Trimming left V 5 bases short and J 0 bases short, with 19 bases between. Germline CDR1 reads SEHNR; CDR2 reads FQNEAQ (reference sequence). This chain's CDR3 is CASSRPFAGGYQETQYF. In DNA form, the CDR3 reads TGTGCCAGCAGCCGCCCCTTCGCCGGGGGCTACCAAGAGACCCAGTACTTC. Full variable domain (outside the CDR3, taken from reference TRBV7-9 and TRBJ2-5): DTGVSQNPRHKITKRGQNVTFRCDPISEHNRLYWYRQTLGQGPEFLTYFQNEAQLEKSRLLSDRFSAERPKGSFSTLEIQRTEQGDSAMYLCASSRPFAGGYQETQYFGPGTRLLVL.

The table lists this clonotype with many counts. The chain carries TRBV29-1 and TRBJ2-5, with 13 bases that match TRBD2. The germline CDR1 and CDR2 sequences are SQVTM and ANQGSEA. Unmatched junction bases numbered 1, after V lost 3 bases and J lost 3 bases. The CDR3 is 14 residues long. CDR3 nucleotide sequence: TGCAGCGTTGATGGACTAGCGGGAGAAGAGACCCAGTACTTC. This encodes CSVDGLAGEETQYF.

Points on this clonotype: This may come from a read error, since a much larger clone is one base off. The chain carries TRBV5-6 and TRBJ1-6, with D perhaps TRBD1 (5 bases). CDR3 size: 14 residues. Germline CDR1 is SGHDT and CDR2 is YYEEEE. CDR3 in DNA: TGTGCCGGCAGCTCTCTGGGGGGTAATTCACCCCTCCACTTT. Residues: CAGSSLGGNSPLHF.

Ten or more counts support this clonotype. The chain employs TRBV7-6 and TRBJ1-1; a weak D match, TRBD1 (5 bases). The CDR3 has 14 amino acids. V was cut by 5 bases and J by 3 bases, with 13 bases left in between. The germline V gene encodes CDR1 SGHVS and CDR2 FNYEAQ. In DNA form, the CDR3 reads TGTGCCAGCAGCCAAGGGGAGGCGGACACTGAAGCTTTCTTT. This translates into CASSQGEADTEAFF.

This clonotype has ten or more counts. The chain recombines TRBV19 with TRBJ1-5; no clear D gene. The V gene's germline CDR1 is LNHDA and CDR2 SQIVND (reference sequence). V gave up 7 bases and J gave up 0 bases, with 10 bases separating them. The CDR3 is made up of 14 amino acids. The CDR3 protein is CASTSPGSNQPQHF. DNA for the CDR3: TGTGCCAGTACCTCCCCCGGTAGCAATCAGCCCCAGCATTTT.

In regard to this clonotype: A much larger clone lies a single base off, so this may be a read error. The chain links TRBV20-1 to TRBJ2-2, with D uncertain. This CDR3 region has 12 residues. V lost 2 bases and J lost 2, with 3 bases in between. Germline V gene lookup returns CDR1 DFQATT and CDR2 SNEGSKA (reference sequence). The CDR3 region has the DNA TGCAGTGCTAGAAAAAACACCGGGGAGCTGTTTTTT. Translated, it gives CSARKNTGELFF.

This sequence joins TRBV12-3 or TRBV12-4 and TRBJ1-3, with D unresolved. Trimming shortened V by 7 bases and J by 0 bases, and 7 bases separated the two germline ends. The CDR3 contains 13 residues. CDR3 nucleotide sequence: TGTGCCAGCACAGAAAACTCTGGAAACACCATATATTTT. This codes for CASTENSGNTIYF.

In the case of this clonotype: A clone one base away is much larger, so this may be a read error. This chain joins TRBV7-2 and TRBJ2-7; the D is unclear. Looked up from germline, CDR1 is SGHTA and CDR2 is FQGNSA. The length of the CDR3 is 14 residues. The chain's CDR3 is CAGSSSTSAYEQYF. CDR3 nucleotide sequence: TGTGCCGGCAGCTCATCGACAAGTGCATACGAGCAGTACTTC.

This sequence joins TRBV7-3 and TRBJ2-7; possibly TRBD1 or TRBD2 for D (5 bases each). Germline CDR1 SGHTA, CDR2 FQGTGA. The CDR3 is made up of 15 amino acids. The ends were cut back, 5 bases at V and 9 bases at J, with 23 bases in the middle. Here the CDR3 DNA reads TGTGCCAGCAGCCCCTGGGACCGTCGCTTAGAAGGGCAGTACTTC. Its protein product is CASSPWDRRLEGQYF.

This chain uses TRBV2 with TRBJ2-5; TRBD2 matches 11 bases. The length of the CDR3 is 15 residues. Germline CDR1 and CDR2: SNHLY and FYNNEI. V trimming: 5 bases; J trimming: 5 bases; junction bases outside the gene matches: 7. CDR3: CASSSASGRLETQYF. CDR3 sequence (DNA): TGTGCCAGCAGTTCGGCTAGCGGGAGGCTTGAGACCCAGTACTTC.

This clonotype has a count of ten or more. Germline is not matched at one junction end, which may reflect a read error. V usage is TRBV5-1 and J usage is TRBJ1-3; D is ambiguous. CDR3 length: 12 amino acids. Germline CDR1 is SGHRS and CDR2 is YFSETQ. Here the CDR3 DNA reads TGTGCCAGCAGCTTGGACGGAAACACCATATATTTT. Protein sequence: CASSLDGNTIYF. The complete variable domain, with remaining parts taken from reference TRBV5-1 and TRBJ1-3, reads KAGVTQTPRYLIKTRGQQVTLSCSPISGHRSVSWYQQTPGQGLQFLFEYFSETQRNKGNFPGRFSGRQFSNSRSEMNVSTLELGDSALYLCASSLDGNTIYFGEGSWLTVV.

Concerning this clonotype: This sequence may be a read error, since a much larger clone differs from it by one base. The CDR3: CASSDSGSERETQYF. CDR3 nucleotide sequence: TGTGCCAGCAGCGATAGCGGATCCGAGAGGGAGACCCAGTACTTC. The gene calls are TRBV9 and TRBJ2-5; tentatively, D is TRBD2 (6 bases). Looked up from germline, CDR1 is SGDLS and CDR2 is YYNGEE. Trimming took off 3 bases at V and 5 bases at J, with 17 bases between the two ends. This CDR3 contains 15 residues.